This section outlines one T cell receptor (beta chain) sequence together with its context. Generated by immunoSEQ multiplex PCR, the TCRdb table keeps only in-frame clones and is missing some. The sample shows 120,000 or so clones, 92% of them seen only once. CDR3 size: 15 residues. The V and J ends lost 6 bases and 3 bases respectively, with 16 bases between them. Germline loops: CDR1 MNHEY, CDR2 SMNVEV (reference sequence). The data derive from a study of T cell responses to AZD1222 COVID-19 vaccine. V usage is TRBV27 and J usage is TRBJ2-3, with D perhaps being TRBD1 or TRBD2 (5 bases each). The sample here was peripheral blood, taken on day 0 of AZD1222 vaccination. This clonotype was sampled from an adult in good health. In nucleotides, the CDR3 is TGTGCCAGCAGCCCGGGACGGAGGTATACAGATACGCAGTATTTT. Translating it yields CASSPGRRYTDTQYF.